The entry below describes one TCR beta chain. What it recognizes is unknown. The data stem from a study of Ad26.COV2.S vaccination and SARS-CoV-2 variants. Across the whole study: Trial arm assignment for the donor was COV1001 Ad26.COV2.S. Study-wide points: People given the vaccine had a wider spike-specific TCR breadth than placebo recipients did.

The assay was immunoSEQ multiplex PCR, and TCRdb's table has in-frame clones only and misses some. The data contain roughly 460,000 clones, roughly 87% of them singletons. The V gene lost 2 bases and the J gene lost 4 bases, with 14 bases spanning the gap. This CDR3 comprises 16 residues. CDR1 SGHVS and CDR2 FNYEAQ come from the germline V gene. Treatment indicated: some 19 received Ad26.COV2.S at low or high dose, single or two shots; about 5 received placebo; per-sample allocation not given. Repertoires come from day 63 after the first vaccine or placebo injection. This adult donor, from Boston, was 18-55 years old.

The chain joins TRBV7-6 to TRBJ2-2; D is unclear. This clonotype was obtained from a person between 18 and 65 years old who received the Ad26.COV2.S COVID-19 vaccine or a placebo. The material was peripheral blood, obtained in a trial of Ad26.COV2.S vaccine versus placebo. In DNA, the CDR3 is TGTGCCAGCAGCTTAACCATAAAGTCCTCCACCGGGGAGCTGTTTTTT. Its translation is CASSLTIKSSTGELFF.